These 22 T cell receptor beta chains were sequenced from one sample in a study of blood T cell repertoires in COVID-19. Assay used: immunoSEQ multiplex PCR; TCRdb lists only in-frame clones, some missing. The data show more than 110,000 clones, approximately 84% seen once. Sequenced: PBMCs or T cells enriched from blood (not recorded which). The receptors shown here come from a woman between 18 and 30 years old who had been exposed to COVID-19.

The chain has TRBV7-3 and TRBJ2-1; 7 bases agree with TRBD2. Germline loops: CDR1 SGHTA, CDR2 FQGTGA. J gave up 0 bases and V 1 base, and 3 bases lay outside the gene matches. The CDR3 extends over 16 amino acids. CDR3 coding DNA: TGTGCCAGCAGCTTAAAGGGCGGGAGCTCCTACAATGAGCAGTTCTTC. Translated: CASSLKGGSSYNEQFF.

This clone was picked up one time. The J gene is TRBJ1-5, the V gene TRBV5-1; a weak D match, TRBD1 (5 bases). Per the germline V gene, CDR1 is SGHRS and CDR2 is YFSETQ. The V gene lost 4 bases and the J gene lost 3 bases, with 11 bases spanning the gap. This CDR3 contains 14 residues. DNA for the CDR3: TGCGCCAGCAGCCCGGGGGGATTCAATCAGCCCCAGCATTTT. It is translated as CASSPGGFNQPQHF.

V is TRBV7-2 and J is TRBJ1-3, with a possible D match to TRBD1 (5 bases). Germline lookup yields CDR1 SGHTA and CDR2 FQGNSA. This CDR3 region has 17 residues. With 2 bases removed from V and 4 bases from J, the gap between germline ends came to 18 bases. The CDR3 loop is CASSLRQLDSRGNTIYF. CDR3 in DNA: TGTGCCAGCAGCTTAAGACAGCTAGATTCGAGAGGAAACACCATATATTTT.

The rearrangement uses TRBV10-3 and TRBJ1-2; TRBD1 matches 8 bases. This CDR3 comprises 14 residues. Germline trimming cut 7 bases from V and 8 bases from J; bases unmatched to any gene: 12. From germline, CDR1 is ENHRY and CDR2 SYGVKD. The CDR3 DNA reads TGTGCCATCACGGGTGGACAGGGACTTAGGGGCTACACCTTC. This sequence encodes CAITGGQGLRGYTF.

The chain carries TRBV2 and TRBJ1-2; no clear D. V was clipped by 6 bases and J by 1 base, with 9 bases between them. CDR3 length: 13 amino acids. CDR1 and CDR2 (germline): SNHLY, FYNNEI. CDR3 protein: CASRRLGNYGYTF. The CDR3 nucleotides are TGTGCCAGCAGGCGACTGGGTAACTATGGCTACACCTTC.

The V and J genes are TRBV18 and TRBJ1-2; 7 positions agree with TRBD1. Germline V gene sequence: CDR1 KGHSH, CDR2 LQKENI. The V gene end was trimmed by 2 bases and the J gene end by 8 bases; junction bases not matched to a gene: 5. The CDR3 has 13 amino acids. The CDR3, as DNA: TGTGCCAGCTCACCAGAACAGGGGAGCGGCTACACCTTC. Translating it yields CASSPEQGSGYTF.

V is TRBV6-5 and J is TRBJ2-3, with TRBD1 matching over 8 bases. Germline assignment: CDR1 MNHEY and CDR2 SVGAGI. CDR3 length: 15 residues. J was trimmed by 2 bases and V by 5 bases; bases with no gene match: 6. The CDR3 DNA is TGTGCCAGCAGTACCGGACAGGGAAACACAGATACGCAGTATTTT. It specifies CASSTGQGNTDTQYF.

The V call is TRBV3-1 (or the pseudogene TRBV3-2), the J call TRBJ1-5, with D uncertain. Germline V gives CDR1 LGHDT, CDR2 YNNKEL (reference sequence). Trimming cost V 1 base and J 0 bases, with 16 bases left between them. This CDR3 is 18 amino acids long. In nucleotides, the CDR3 is TGTGCCAGCAGCCAAGTAATAGTTCGGAGTCGTAGCAATCAGCCCCAGCATTTT. It is translated as CASSQVIVRSRSNQPQHF.

The chain combines TRBV7-6 with TRBJ2-5, with D possibly TRBD2 on 6 matching bases. Germline loops: CDR1 SGHVS, CDR2 FNYEAQ. V lost 0 bases to trimming and J lost 4 bases, with 6 bases between them. The CDR3 contains 13 residues. CDR3 sequence (DNA): TGTGCCAGCAGCTTAGCCGGGAGAGAGACCCAGTACTTC. Translated: CASSLAGRETQYF.

A word on this clone: This specimen includes other DNA sequences encoding the same CDR3. The CDR3 bases are TGCAGTGCTAGGGGGCCCGGGGAGCTGTTTTTT. Residues: CSARGPGELFF. The chain employs TRBV20-1 and TRBJ2-2, with D possibly matching TRBD1 (5 bases). The CDR3 spans 11 residues. Looked up from germline, CDR1 is DFQATT and CDR2 is SNEGSKA (reference sequence). V was trimmed by 3 bases and J by 6 bases, leaving 5 bases between them.

V gene TRBV6-5 combines with J gene TRBJ1-1, with 9 bases fitting TRBD1. Trimming cost V 4 bases and J 5 bases; bases outside gene matches: 5. CDR3 size: 14 residues. From germline, CDR1 is MNHEY and CDR2 SVGAGI. This chain's CDR3 is CASSLQGAKTEAFF. The CDR3 DNA is TGTGCCAGCAGTTTACAGGGGGCAAAAACTGAAGCTTTCTTT.

This clone was found once. The chain couples TRBV28 to TRBJ1-6, with 8 bases aligning to TRBD1. Germline V gene sequence: CDR1 MDHEN, CDR2 SYDVKM. The CDR3 loop spans 16 amino acids. V trimming: 6 bases; J trimming: 6 bases; junction bases outside the gene matches: 10. CDR3 region: CASREDRVVPNSPLHF. DNA of the CDR3: TGTGCCAGCAGGGAGGACAGGGTCGTCCCTAATTCACCCCTCCACTTT.

The chain uses TRBV2 and TRBJ1-4; 7 bases are a match to TRBD1. With 7 bases clipped from V and 4 bases from J, the junction kept 9 bases outside the gene matches. The CDR3 sequence is 15 residues long. Germline V gene data show CDR1 as SNHLY and CDR2 as FYNNEI. The CDR3 sequence is CASIQETGHNEKLFF. CDR3 bases: TGTGCCAGCATCCAAGAGACAGGGCATAATGAAAAACTGTTTTTT. The whole variable domain, filled in from reference TRBV2 and TRBJ1-4, reads EPEVTQTPSHQVTQMGQEVILRCVPISNHLYFYWYRQILGQKVEFLVSFYNNEISEKSEIFDDQFSVERPDGSNFTLKIRSTKLEDSAMYFCASIQETGHNEKLFFGSGTQLSVL.

The chain couples TRBV20-1 to TRBJ1-4, with D tentatively TRBD1 (5 bases). The CDR3 extends over 12 amino acids. V lost 3 bases to trimming and J lost 7 bases, with 9 bases between them. Per germline, CDR1 DFQATT and CDR2 SNEGSKA (reference sequence). The CDR3, as DNA: TGCAGTGCTAGTACCAGGGTTGAAAAACTGTTTTTT. Its translation: CSASTRVEKLFF.

The chain joins TRBV18 to TRBJ1-2; a possible D gene is TRBD1 (5 bases). The CDR3 extends over 16 amino acids. Germline V gene data show CDR1 as KGHSH and CDR2 as LQKENI. The V end was cut by 0 bases, the J end by 1 base, with 12 bases between. In DNA, the CDR3 is TGTGCCAGCTCACCACCGGGGGGGAGTGATAACTATGGCTACACCTTC. Translated: CASSPPGGSDNYGYTF. The whole variable domain, filled in from reference TRBV18 and TRBJ1-2, reads NAGVMQNPRHLVRRRGQEARLRCSPMKGHSHVYWYRQLPEEGLKFMVYLQKENIIDESGMPKERFSAEFPKEGPSILRIQQVVRGDSAAYFCASSPPGGSDNYGYTFGSGTRLTVV.

The CDR3 nucleotides are TGTGCCAGCAGTGACCCGGGACAGGTGAACACTGAAGCTTTCTTT. Translated, it gives CASSDPGQVNTEAFF. V and J are TRBV6-1 and TRBJ1-1; TRBD1 agrees at 8 bases. This CDR3 is built from 15 residues. Trimming cost V 3 bases and J 0 bases; bases outside gene matches: 3. Germline assignment: CDR1 MNHNS and CDR2 SASEGT.

J is TRBJ1-6 and V is TRBV11-2; D not resolved. The germline CDR1 and CDR2 sequences are SGHAT and FQNNGV. V shed 1 base and J shed 13 bases, with 11 bases lying between them. The CDR3 is 13 amino acids. The CDR3 nucleotides are TGTGCCAGCAGCTTAGCAGGAATGAATCCCCTCCACTTT. It is translated as CASSLAGMNPLHF.

V is TRBV2 and J is TRBJ1-5; the D gene is possibly TRBD1 (5 bases). Trimming shortened V by 6 bases and J by 4 bases, and 16 bases separated the two germline ends. This CDR3 spans 15 amino acids. The germline gives CDR1 SNHLY, CDR2 FYNNEI. CDR3 residues: CASRGGPLLNQPQHF. CDR3 bases: TGTGCCAGCAGGGGGGGACCGCTACTTAATCAGCCCCAGCATTTT.

This chain connects TRBV30 to TRBJ1-1; the D gene is possibly TRBD1 (6 bases). V was shortened by 1 base and J by 4 bases, with 10 bases between the two germline ends. This CDR3 is built from 13 residues. Germline V gives CDR1 GTSNPN, CDR2 SVGIG (reference sequence). The CDR3 nucleotides are TGTGCCTGGAGTGCCTTAGGGGGCACTGAAGCTTTCTTT. It yields the protein CAWSALGGTEAFF.

This rearrangement joins TRBV15 to TRBJ2-2, with D unresolved. Germline lookup yields CDR1 LNHNV and CDR2 YYDKDF (reference sequence). Between the trimmed V and J ends, which lost 1 base and 8 bases, there was a span of 5 bases. This CDR3 is 12 amino acids long. The DNA of the CDR3 is TGTGCCACCAGCAGAGGGGCGGGGGAGCTGTTTTTT. Translation gives CATSRGAGELFF.

V is TRBV7-8 and J is TRBJ2-3; 11 positions match TRBD2. Germline V lookup: CDR1 SGHVS, CDR2 FQNEAQ. CDR3 size: 18 residues. Unmatched junction bases numbered 14, after V lost 6 bases and J lost 3 bases. The CDR3 coding sequence is TGTGCCAGCAGTCAACAGGGACTAGCGGAGAGACGGACAGATACGCAGTATTTT. It codes for CASSQQGLAERRTDTQYF.

The gene calls are TRBV7-9 and TRBJ2-3, with 10 positions matching TRBD2. V shed 1 base and J 4 bases; nucleotides not matched to a gene: 2. The CDR3 consists of 15 residues. The germline V gene has CDR1 SEHNR and CDR2 FQNEAQ (reference sequence). The CDR3 DNA follows: TGTGCCAGCAGCTTAGTCGGACTAGCGGCAGATACGCAGTATTTT. It specifies CASSLVGLAADTQYF.